One T cell receptor (beta chain) is described in this entry. This specimen comes from a study of technical replicates of blood from a few donors. The data were produced by immunoSEQ multiplex PCR, yet TCRdb's version contains in-frame clones alone and is incomplete. The data show tens of thousands of clones, with 75% to 95% seen just once and roughly 0.4% held by the top ten. Source material: T cells isolated from PBMCs. The receptor's source is a human donor in good health.

The CDR3 DNA reads as TGTGCCAGCAGCCAAGATAAGAGAGCGGGAGCGGACCATGAGCAGTTCTTC. This gives the protein CASSQDKRAGADHEQFF. V gene TRBV4-2 combines with J gene TRBJ2-1; 8 bases are a match to TRBD2. This CDR3 is built from 17 residues. CDR1 is LGHNA and CDR2 is YNFKEQ in the germline V gene. With V trimmed by 0 bases and J by 8 bases, 12 bases remained unmatched.